This T cell receptor beta chain derives from a study of blood T cells in healthy people across ages. Next came a second PCR, run for roughly 6 to 11 cycles, which used a sample-barcoded 5' primer along with a J-beta primer mix. TCRdb analysed the 5' RACE reads with MiXCR anew, one entry per CDR3 protein. Among roughly 730,000 distinct CDR3 sequences listed, roughly three fifths were seen once. About this clonotype: Antigen specificity is unknown.

CDR3 size: 15 residues. The ends were cut back, 0 bases at V and 6 bases at J, with 12 bases in the middle. CDR1 is KGHSH, CDR2 LQKENI, per germline. The study's findings and limits: Per million T cells, TCR beta diversity dropped about linearly as age rose.

The receptor's source is a man in his forties or fifties in good health. Sequencing was carried out using blood. V and J are TRBV18 and TRBJ2-1; TRBD1 is a possible D gene (6 bases). DNA for the CDR3: TGTGCCAGCTCACCACCGCTCAGGGGTCGCAATGAGCAGTTCTTC. It codes for CASSPPLRGRNEQFF.